Sequencing of this T cell receptor beta chain was carried out in a study of T-cell reconstitution after alpha-beta-depleted transplantation in children. Unique molecular identifiers featured in how the TCRbeta library was prepared. From the PCR reads, TCRdb called clonotypes with MiXCR, one entry per CDR3 protein. The data contain 200,000 or so distinct CDR3 sequences, 5.5% to 7% of them singletons. Whole-study findings and limits: In patients about two months after transplant, alpha-beta T cells reportedly arose from several hundred expanded graft clones. Recipient T cells and thymic progenitors that survived gave rise to the high TCRbeta diversity observed at day 60 in some patients. It was newly produced T cells that mostly accounted for T-cell counts and diversity one year after transplant.

This clonotype was observed at least ten times. Its cognate antigen is unknown. This CDR3 is 12 amino acids long. V was cut by 1 base and J by 9 bases, with 7 bases left in between. Germline CDR1 and CDR2: SEHNR and FQNEAQ (reference sequence). The J gene is TRBJ2-1, the V gene TRBV7-9, with no clear D. The material sequenced was PBMCs, taken before TCRalphabeta/CD19-depleted stem cell transplant. The origin of this receptor is a girl less than two years old with combined immunodeficiency, due to receive a stem cell transplant. CDR3: CASSLVLSEQFF. CDR3 nucleotide sequence: TGTGCCAGCAGCTTAGTTCTAAGTGAGCAGTTCTTC.